This is a list of T cell receptor beta chains from one sample in a study of early T cells in non-severe SARS-CoV-2 infection. TCRdb redid the calling of the 5' RACE reads with MiXCR, one entry per CDR3 protein. Here the sample spans 90,000 to 120,000 distinct CDR3 sequences, approximately 12% being singletons. Sample: whole blood. Source of these receptors: an adult who was a healthcare worker with PCR-confirmed SARS-CoV-2 infection or an uninfected control (not recorded which). Both conserved end residues are part of each CDR3. The D gene is left open where the match is weak. Not all rows give a size; the values are once, few, many and, for expanded clones, a class.

V gene	D gene	J gene	clone size	CDR3 protein	CDR3 DNA
TRBV12-3/TRBV12-4	NA	TRBJ2-5	many	CATATRPGETQYF	TGTGCCACCGCAACGAGGCCGGGGGAGACCCAGTACTTC
TRBV27	NA	TRBJ2-3	many	CASRINSVGTDTQYF	TGTGCCAGCAGAATCAACAGTGTCGGGACAGATACGCAGTATTTT
TRBV7-9	TRBD2	TRBJ2-1	many	CASSWGLAANEQFF	TGTGCCAGCAGCTGGGGACTAGCGGCAAATGAGCAGTTCTTC
TRBV7-2	TRBD2	TRBJ2-2	NA	CASSLEFWTSFRTGELFF	TGTGCCAGCAGCTTAGAATTTTGGACTAGCTTCCGAACCGGGGAGCTGTTTTTT
TRBV19	NA	TRBJ2-1	NA	CASSIGRSVRAFYEQFF	TGTGCCAGTAGTATAGGTAGGAGCGTTCGCGCGTTTTACGAGCAGTTCTTC
TRBV6-1	NA	TRBJ2-5	NA	CASRGAISGTQYF	TGTGCCAGCAGGGGGGCCATCTCGGGGACCCAGTACTTC
TRBV19	NA	TRBJ1-2	few	CASTSPPPRTEGYTF	TGTGCCAGTACCAGTCCCCCGCCCCGGACAGAAGGCTACACCTTC
TRBV2	NA	TRBJ2-7	NA	CASRSAPGSPPEQYF	TGTGCCAGCAGATCAGCCCCCGGGAGCCCCCCCGAGCAGTACTTC
TRBV7-9	NA	TRBJ2-7	many	CASTYPGAHEQYF	TGTGCCAGCACCTACCCAGGGGCCCACGAGCAGTACTTC
TRBV3-1	NA	TRBJ2-5	NA	CASSQDPQETQYF	TGTGCCAGCAGCCAAGACCCTCAAGAGACCCAGTACTTC
TRBV13	TRBD1	TRBJ2-1	many	CASSLGRTGLNEQFF	TGTGCCAGCAGCTTAGGACGGACAGGCCTCAATGAGCAGTTCTTC
TRBV11-3	NA	TRBJ2-1	many	CASSLDRLNEQFF	TGTGCCAGCAGCTTAGACAGACTGAATGAGCAGTTCTTC
TRBV10-3	TRBD1	TRBJ1-1	NA	CAIRGALDTEAFF	TGTGCGATCAGGGGGGCCTTAGACACTGAAGCTTTCTTT
TRBV6-5	TRBD1	TRBJ2-2	NA	CASSYSQGAGELFF	TGTGCCAGCAGTTACTCGCAGGGGGCCGGGGAGCTGTTTTTT
TRBV11-2	NA	TRBJ2-1	many	CASSLSALSSYNEQFF	TGTGCCAGCAGCTTGTCCGCCCTGAGCTCCTACAATGAGCAGTTCTTC
TRBV10-2	TRBD2	TRBJ2-5	medium-sized	CASSDQSGRLTQYF	TGCGCCAGCAGTGATCAAAGCGGGAGATTGACCCAGTACTTC
TRBV7-9	NA	TRBJ2-1	NA	CASSVGTLSSYNEQFF	TGTGCCAGCAGCGTCGGAACATTGAGCTCCTACAATGAGCAGTTCTTC
TRBV29-1	NA	TRBJ1-1	few	CSVLIFEKEAFF	TGCAGCGTATTAATCTTTGAGAAGGAAGCTTTCTTT
TRBV5-1	NA	TRBJ1-1	NA	CASSLISPEYTEAFF	TGCGCCAGCAGCTTGATCTCGCCCGAGTACACTGAAGCTTTCTTT
TRBV7-3	NA	TRBJ1-1	few	CASSFYREVVSEAFF	TGTGCCAGCAGCTTCTACAGGGAAGTAGTCTCTGAAGCTTTCTTT
TRBV28	TRBD2	TRBJ2-3	NA	CASTPTSGSGADTQYF	TGTGCCAGCACTCCGACTAGCGGGAGCGGGGCAGATACGCAGTATTTT
TRBV3-1	NA	TRBJ2-2	many	CASSPLADTGELFF	TGTGCCAGCAGCCCTTTAGCGGACACCGGGGAGCTGTTTTTT
TRBV4-1	TRBD2	TRBJ2-7	few	CASSQMASGAYEQYF	TGCGCCAGCAGCCAAATGGCTAGCGGGGCATACGAGCAGTACTTC
TRBV5-1	TRBD2	TRBJ2-1	many	CASSLTLRTSGSVNEQFF	TGCGCCAGCAGCTTAACCTTGCGGACTAGCGGGTCGGTCAATGAGCAGTTCTTC
TRBV7-9	NA	TRBJ2-7	few	CASSLVPHYEQYF	TGTGCCAGCAGCTTAGTACCCCACTACGAGCAGTACTTC
TRBV20-1	NA	TRBJ2-7	NA	CSALPWTALLGEQYF	TGCAGTGCCCTCCCCTGGACAGCCCTTCTAGGGGAGCAGTACTTC
TRBV20-1	NA	TRBJ2-5	many	CSARVTGMGTQYF	TGCAGTGCTAGAGTGACGGGGATGGGGACCCAGTACTTC
TRBV12-3/TRBV12-4	TRBD1	TRBJ2-1	many	CASSRGQGHEQFF	TGTGCCAGCAGTCGGGGACAGGGTCATGAGCAGTTCTTC
TRBV12-3/TRBV12-4	NA	TRBJ2-5	many	CASSSEDSRETQYF	TGTGCCAGCAGTTCGGAGGACAGCCGGGAGACCCAGTACTTC
TRBV2	NA	TRBJ1-6	NA	CASSARGNSPLHF	TGTGCCAGCAGCGCTAGAGGGAATTCACCCCTCCACTTT
TRBV6-5	TRBD1	TRBJ2-2	many	CASGYGTANTGELFF	TGTGCCAGCGGGTACGGGACAGCGAACACCGGGGAGCTGTTTTTT